In its sample, the clone carrying this T cell receptor (beta chain) was seen a few times. TCRdb keeps only in-frame clones here, not all; method: immunoSEQ multiplex PCR. The sample includes more than 90,000 clones, around 80% of them seen just once. This CDR3 has 14 amino acids. Deletions cut 4 bases from V and 4 bases from J, with 10 bases between. Germline V gene data show CDR1 as SGHDN and CDR2 as FVKESK. The data were taken from a study of OX40 agonist ivuxolimab in advanced cancers. The overall study: At around 83% male, the cohort had a mean age of roughly 60 years, ranging from roughly 23 to 80. Roughly two fifths of patients had received prior checkpoint inhibitor therapy.

The V call is TRBV14, the J call TRBJ1-4, with D possibly being TRBD1 (6 bases). This material consisted of CD4+ or CD8+ T cells sorted from blood, taken in a trial of the OX40 agonist ivuxolimab. The source is an adult with an advanced solid tumor such as melanoma, head and neck, liver or kidney cancer. The CDR3 nucleotides are TGTGCCAGCAGCCGACAGGCGTTTAATGAAAAACTGTTTTTT. It specifies CASSRQAFNEKLFF. The whole variable domain, filled in from reference TRBV14 and TRBJ1-4, reads EAGVTQFPSHSVIEKGQTVTLRCDPISGHDNLYWYRRVMGKEIKFLLHFVKESKQDESGMPNNRFLAERTGGTYSTLKVQPAELEDSGVYFCASSRQAFNEKLFFGSGTQLSVL.